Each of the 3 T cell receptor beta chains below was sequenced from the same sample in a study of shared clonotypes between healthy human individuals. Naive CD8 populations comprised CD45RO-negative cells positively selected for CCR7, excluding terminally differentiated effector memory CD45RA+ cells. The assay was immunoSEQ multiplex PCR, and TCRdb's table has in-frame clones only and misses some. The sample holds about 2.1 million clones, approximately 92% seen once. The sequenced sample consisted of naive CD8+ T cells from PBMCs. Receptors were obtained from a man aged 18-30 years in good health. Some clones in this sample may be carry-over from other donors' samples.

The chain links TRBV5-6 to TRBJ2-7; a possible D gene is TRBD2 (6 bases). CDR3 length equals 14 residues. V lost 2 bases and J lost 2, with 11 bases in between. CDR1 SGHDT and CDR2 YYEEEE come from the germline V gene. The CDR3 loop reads CASSFRDLTYEQYF. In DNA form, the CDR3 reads TGTGCCAGCAGCTTCCGGGACTTAACCTACGAGCAGTACTTC. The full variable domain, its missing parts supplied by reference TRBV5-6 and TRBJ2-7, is DAGVTQSPTHLIKTRGQQVTLRCSPKSGHDTVSWYQQALGQGPQFIFQYYEEEERQRGNFPDRFSGHQFPNYSSELNVNALLLGDSALYLCASSFRDLTYEQYFGPGTRLTVT.

CDR3: CASSKGLAGASYEQYF. The CDR3 coding sequence is TGCGCCAGCAGCAAAGGACTAGCGGGAGCCTCCTACGAGCAGTACTTC. The chain combines TRBV5-1 with TRBJ2-7; 13 bases map to TRBD2. CDR1 SGHRS and CDR2 YFSETQ come from the germline V gene. This CDR3 is built from 16 residues. Germline trimming cut 4 bases from V and 0 bases from J; bases unmatched to any gene: 4.

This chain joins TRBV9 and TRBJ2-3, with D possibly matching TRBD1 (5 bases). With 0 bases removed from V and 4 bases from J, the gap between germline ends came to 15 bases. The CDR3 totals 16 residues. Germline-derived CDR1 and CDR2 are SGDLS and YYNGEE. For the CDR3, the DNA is TGTGCCAGCAGCGTAGGGGGCCGCGGTCGTCCAGATACGCAGTATTTT. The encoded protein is CASSVGGRGRPDTQYF.